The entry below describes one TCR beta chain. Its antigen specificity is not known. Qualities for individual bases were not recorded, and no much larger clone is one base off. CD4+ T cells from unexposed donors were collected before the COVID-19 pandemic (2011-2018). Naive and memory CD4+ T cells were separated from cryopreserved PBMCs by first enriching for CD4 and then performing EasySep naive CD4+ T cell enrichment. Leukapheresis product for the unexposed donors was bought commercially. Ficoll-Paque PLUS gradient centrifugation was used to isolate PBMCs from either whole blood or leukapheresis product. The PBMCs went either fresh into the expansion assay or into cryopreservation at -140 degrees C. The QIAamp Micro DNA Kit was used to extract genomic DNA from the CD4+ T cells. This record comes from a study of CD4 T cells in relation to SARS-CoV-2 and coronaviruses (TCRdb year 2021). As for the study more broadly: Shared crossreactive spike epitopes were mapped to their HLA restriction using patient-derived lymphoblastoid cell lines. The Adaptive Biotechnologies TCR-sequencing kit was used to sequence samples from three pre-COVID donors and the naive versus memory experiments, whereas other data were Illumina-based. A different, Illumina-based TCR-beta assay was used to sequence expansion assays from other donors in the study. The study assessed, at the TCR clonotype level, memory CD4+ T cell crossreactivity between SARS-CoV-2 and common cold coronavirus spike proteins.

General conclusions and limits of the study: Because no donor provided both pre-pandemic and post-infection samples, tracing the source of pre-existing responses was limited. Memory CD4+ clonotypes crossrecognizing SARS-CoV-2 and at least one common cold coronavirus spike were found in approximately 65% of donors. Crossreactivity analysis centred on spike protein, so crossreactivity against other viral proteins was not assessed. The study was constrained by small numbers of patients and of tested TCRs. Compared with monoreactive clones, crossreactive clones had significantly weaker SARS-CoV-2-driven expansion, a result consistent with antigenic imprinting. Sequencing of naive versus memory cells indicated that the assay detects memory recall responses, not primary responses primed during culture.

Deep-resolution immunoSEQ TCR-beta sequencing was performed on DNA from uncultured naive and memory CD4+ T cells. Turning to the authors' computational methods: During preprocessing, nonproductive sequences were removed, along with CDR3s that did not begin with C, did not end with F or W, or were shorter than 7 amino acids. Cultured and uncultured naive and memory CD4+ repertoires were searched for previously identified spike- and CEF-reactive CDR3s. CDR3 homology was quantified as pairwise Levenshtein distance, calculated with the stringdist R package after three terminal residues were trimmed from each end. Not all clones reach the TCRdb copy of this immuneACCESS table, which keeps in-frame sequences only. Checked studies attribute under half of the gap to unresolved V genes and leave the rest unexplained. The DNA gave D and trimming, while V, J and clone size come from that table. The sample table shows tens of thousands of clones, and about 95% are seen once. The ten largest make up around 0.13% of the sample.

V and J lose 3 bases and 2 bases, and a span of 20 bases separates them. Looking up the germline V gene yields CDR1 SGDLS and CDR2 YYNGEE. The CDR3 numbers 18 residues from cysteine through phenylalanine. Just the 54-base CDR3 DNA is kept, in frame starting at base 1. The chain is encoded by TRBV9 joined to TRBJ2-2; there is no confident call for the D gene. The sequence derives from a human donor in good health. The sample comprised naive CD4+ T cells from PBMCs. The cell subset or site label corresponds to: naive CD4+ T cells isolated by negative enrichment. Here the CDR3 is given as CASSGVLWGSDNTGELFF. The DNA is TGTGCCAGCAGCGGTGTGCTGTGGGGTTCAGATAACACCGGGGAGCTGTTTTTT.